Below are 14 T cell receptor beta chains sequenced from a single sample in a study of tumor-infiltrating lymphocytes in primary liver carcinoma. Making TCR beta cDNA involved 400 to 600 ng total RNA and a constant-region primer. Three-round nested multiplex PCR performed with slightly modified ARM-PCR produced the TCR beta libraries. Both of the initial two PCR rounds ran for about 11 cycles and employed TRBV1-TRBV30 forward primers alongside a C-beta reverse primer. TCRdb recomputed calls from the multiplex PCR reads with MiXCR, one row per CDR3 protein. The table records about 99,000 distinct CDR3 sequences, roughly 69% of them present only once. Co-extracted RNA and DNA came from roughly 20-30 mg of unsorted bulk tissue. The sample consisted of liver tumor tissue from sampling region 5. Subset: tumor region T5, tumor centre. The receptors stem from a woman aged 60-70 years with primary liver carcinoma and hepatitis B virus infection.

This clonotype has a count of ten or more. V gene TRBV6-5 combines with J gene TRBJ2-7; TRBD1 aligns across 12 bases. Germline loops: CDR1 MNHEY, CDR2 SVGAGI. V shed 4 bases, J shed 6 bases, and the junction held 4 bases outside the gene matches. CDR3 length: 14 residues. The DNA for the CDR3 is TGTGCCAGCAGTTGGGGACAGGGGGCCAGCGAGCAGTACTTC. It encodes CASSWGQGASEQYF.

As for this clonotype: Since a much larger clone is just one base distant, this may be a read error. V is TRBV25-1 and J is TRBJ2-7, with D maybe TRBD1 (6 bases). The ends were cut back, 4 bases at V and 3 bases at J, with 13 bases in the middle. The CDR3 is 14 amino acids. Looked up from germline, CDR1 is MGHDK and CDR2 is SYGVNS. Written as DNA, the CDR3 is TGTGCCAGCAGTGGAGGTCAGGGGTACTACGAGCAGTACTTC. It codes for CASSGGQGYYEQYF.

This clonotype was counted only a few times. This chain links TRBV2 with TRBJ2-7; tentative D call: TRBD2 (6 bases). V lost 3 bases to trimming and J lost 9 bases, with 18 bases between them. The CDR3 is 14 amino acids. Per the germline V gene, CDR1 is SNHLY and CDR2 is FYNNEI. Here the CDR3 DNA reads TGTGCCAGCAGTGAGATAGGGAGGAGAGGCGGGCAGTACTTC. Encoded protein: CASSEIGRRGGQYF. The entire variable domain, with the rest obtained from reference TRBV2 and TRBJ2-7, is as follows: EPEVTQTPSHQVTQMGQEVILRCVPISNHLYFYWYRQILGQKVEFLVSFYNNEISEKSEIFDDQFSVERPDGSNFTLKIRSTKLEDSAMYFCASSEIGRRGGQYFGPGTRLTVT.

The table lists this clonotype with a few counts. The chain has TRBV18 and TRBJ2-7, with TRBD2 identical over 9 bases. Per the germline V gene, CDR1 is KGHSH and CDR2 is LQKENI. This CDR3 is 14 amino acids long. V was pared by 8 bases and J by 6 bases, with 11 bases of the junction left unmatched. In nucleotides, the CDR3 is TGTGCCAGCCACAAGGTAGCGGGAGAGAGCGAGCAGTACTTC. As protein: CASHKVAGESEQYF.

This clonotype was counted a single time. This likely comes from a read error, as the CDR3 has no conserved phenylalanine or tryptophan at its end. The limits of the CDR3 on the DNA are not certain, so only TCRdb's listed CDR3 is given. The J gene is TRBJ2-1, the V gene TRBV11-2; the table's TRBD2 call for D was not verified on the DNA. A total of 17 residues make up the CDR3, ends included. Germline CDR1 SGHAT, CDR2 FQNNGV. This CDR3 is CASSRRLAGGPVDEQFL.

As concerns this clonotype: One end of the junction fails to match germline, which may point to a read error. CDR3 loop: CARSLNSGMVENEQFF. DNA for the CDR3: TGTGCCAGAAGCTTAAATAGCGGGATGGTTGAGAATGAGCAGTTCTTC. The genes are TRBV11-2 and TRBJ2-1, with 8 bases matching TRBD2. Germline V gives CDR1 SGHAT, CDR2 FQNNGV. The CDR3 runs to 16 residues.

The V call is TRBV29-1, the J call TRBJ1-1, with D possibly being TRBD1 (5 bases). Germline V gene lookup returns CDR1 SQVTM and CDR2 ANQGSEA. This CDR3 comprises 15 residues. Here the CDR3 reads CMVGPRQSLNTEAFF. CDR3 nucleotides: TGCATGGTTGGCCCGAGACAGAGCCTGAACACTGAAGCTTTCTTT.

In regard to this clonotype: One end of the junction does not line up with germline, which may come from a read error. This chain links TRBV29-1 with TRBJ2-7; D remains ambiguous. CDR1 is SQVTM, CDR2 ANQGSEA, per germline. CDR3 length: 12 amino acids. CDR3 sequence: CSASLSLHKQYF. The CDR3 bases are TGCAGCGCCTCCCTTTCCCTCCACAAGCAATACTTC.

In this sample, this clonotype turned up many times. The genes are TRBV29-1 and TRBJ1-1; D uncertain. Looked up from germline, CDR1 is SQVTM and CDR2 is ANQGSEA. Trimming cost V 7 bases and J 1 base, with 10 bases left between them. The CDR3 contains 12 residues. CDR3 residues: CSAMTGNTEAFF. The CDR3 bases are TGCAGCGCGATGACGGGGAACACTGAAGCTTTCTTT.

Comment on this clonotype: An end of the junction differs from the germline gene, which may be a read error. Here the CDR3 DNA reads TGTGTCAGCAGGGCTCCGGGACAGGGCGACTACGAGCAGTACTTC. This sequence encodes CVSRAPGQGDYEQYF. This chain connects TRBV6-1 to TRBJ2-7, with 9 bases aligning to TRBD1. Looked up from germline, CDR1 is MNHNS and CDR2 is SASEGT. This CDR3 is 15 amino acids long.

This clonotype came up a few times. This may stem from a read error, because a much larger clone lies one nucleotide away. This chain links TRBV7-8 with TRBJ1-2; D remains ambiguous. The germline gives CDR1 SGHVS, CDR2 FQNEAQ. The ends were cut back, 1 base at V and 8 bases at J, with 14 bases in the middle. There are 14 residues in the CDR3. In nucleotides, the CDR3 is TGTGCCAGCAGCTTAGAGGACTCCTCACGGGGCTACACCTTC. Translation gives CASSLEDSSRGYTF. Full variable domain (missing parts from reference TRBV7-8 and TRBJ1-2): GAGVSQSPRYKVAKRGQDVALRCDPISGHVSLFWYQQALGQGPEFLTYFQNEAQLDKSGLPSDRFFAERPEGSVSTLKIQRTQQEDSAVYLCASSLEDSSRGYTFGSGTRLTVV.

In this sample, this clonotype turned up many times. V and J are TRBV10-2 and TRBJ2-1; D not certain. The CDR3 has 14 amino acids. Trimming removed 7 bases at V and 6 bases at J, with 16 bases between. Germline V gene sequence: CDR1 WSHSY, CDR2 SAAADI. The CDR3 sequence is CASTAPLQSNEQFF. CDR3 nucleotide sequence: TGCGCCAGCACGGCTCCCCTACAGAGCAATGAGCAGTTCTTC.

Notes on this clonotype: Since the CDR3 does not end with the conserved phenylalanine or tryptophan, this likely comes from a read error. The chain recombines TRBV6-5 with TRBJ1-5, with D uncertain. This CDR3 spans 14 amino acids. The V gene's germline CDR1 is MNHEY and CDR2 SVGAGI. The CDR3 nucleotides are TGTGTCAGCAGTTACGGGTCCAGCCATCAGCCCCAGCATTCT. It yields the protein CVSSYGSSHQPQHS.

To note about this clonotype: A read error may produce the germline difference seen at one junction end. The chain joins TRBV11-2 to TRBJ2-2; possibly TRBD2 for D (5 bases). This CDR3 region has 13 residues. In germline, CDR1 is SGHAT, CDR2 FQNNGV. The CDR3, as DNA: TGTGCCAGCATCTCAGATAGGACTGGGGAGTTGTTTTTT. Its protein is CASISDRTGELFF.